These 2 T cell receptor beta chains came from one sample sequenced in a study of a mutant IDH1 vaccine in newly diagnosed glioma. Time point in this sample: week 35, safety follow-up. Topical imiquimod accompanied each vaccine dose, which consisted of 300 ug of mutant IDH1 20-mer peptide. The antigens these receptors bind are not known. Using immunoSEQ multiplex PCR, the repertoire was profiled, and TCRdb retains in-frame clones only, with some absent. Of about 69,000 clones in the sample, 85% to 90% were seen once. The material sequenced was PBMCs, taken from a glioma patient whose treatment included an IDH1 peptide vaccine. These TCRs come from a man in his thirties or forties with glioma.

This chain joins TRBV29-1 and TRBJ1-1; TRBD1 matches 7 bases. The length of the CDR3 is 13 residues. V was pared by 5 bases and J by 3 bases, with 6 bases of the junction left unmatched. Germline V gene data show CDR1 as SQVTM and CDR2 as ANQGSEA. CDR3 protein: CSVTGVGDTEAFF. The CDR3 DNA sequence: TGCAGCGTTACAGGGGTGGGTGACACTGAAGCTTTCTTT.

The chain carries TRBV18 and TRBJ1-2; a possible D gene is TRBD1 (6 bases). The CDR3 is made up of 16 amino acids. Germline CDR1 and CDR2: KGHSH and LQKENI. Trimming removed 3 bases at V and 3 bases at J, with 17 bases between. CDR3 bases: TGTGCCAGCTCACCCGCCCGGACAGCCAACCACTATGGCTACACCTTC. As protein: CASSPARTANHYGYTF.